The 26 T cell receptor beta chains listed next were all sequenced from one sample in a study of T-cell reconstitution after alpha-beta-depleted transplantation in children (dated by TCRdb to the mid-2010s). The library was built by means of PCR. The sample was run on an Illumina HiSeq 2500. Molecular barcoding was employed in the preparation of TCR libraries, with unique molecular identifiers being used to normalize TCRbeta repertoire quantification. TCRdb reanalyzed the raw reads on its own, using fastp at Q25 for trimming and MiXCR for clone calling, and kept in-frame beta chains. Identical CDR3 protein sequences are pooled into one entry, listed with their most common genes and DNA. Here the sample has under 400,000 distinct CDR3 sequences; around 20% occur a single time. In total, the top ten clones hold roughly 9.8% of the sample. This sample's treatment or condition label indicates: allogeneic hematopoietic cell transplantation with graft depleted of TCRalphabeta T cells and CD19 B cells.

This material consisted of PBMCs, mostly from graft donor cells, taken 180 days after TCRalphabeta/CD19-depleted stem cell transplant. Receptor source: a male patient younger than 18 who had a stem cell transplant for acute lymphoblastic leukemia, so the T cells may come from the graft donor.

The chain links TRBV7-9 to TRBJ2-7; D uncertain. From germline, CDR1 is SEHNR and CDR2 FQNEAQ (reference sequence). Trimming pared 4 bases from V and 2 bases from J, leaving 12 bases between. CDR3 length equals 14 residues. The CDR3 DNA follows: TGTGCCAGCAGCTCCCGTGAGACGACCTACGAGCAGTACTTC. This gives the protein CASSSRETTYEQYF.

This clonotype was counted ten times or more. The chain recombines TRBV5-1 with TRBJ1-3; D call uncertain. Trimming stripped 3 bases from V and 5 bases from J, with 12 bases between. Germline values: CDR1 SGHRS, CDR2 YFSETQ. The CDR3 contains 14 residues. The CDR3 sequence: CASSYEGRRNTIYF. In nucleotides, the CDR3 is TGCGCCAGCAGCTACGAGGGCCGGCGAAACACCATATATTTT.

V is TRBV11-2 and J is TRBJ2-5; 8 bases fit TRBD2. In germline, CDR1 is SGHAT, CDR2 FQNNGV. Trimming removed 3 bases from V and 1 base from J; junction bases left unmatched: 16. This CDR3 region has 19 residues. The CDR3 loop is CASSFLSGLAGIFQETQYF. Here the CDR3 DNA reads TGTGCCAGCAGCTTCCTTTCGGGGCTAGCGGGCATATTCCAAGAGACCCAGTACTTC.

The chain couples TRBV7-2 to TRBJ1-2, with 9 positions matching TRBD1. Germline V gives CDR1 SGHTA, CDR2 FQGNSA. V dropped 5 bases and J dropped 5; count of bases not matched to a gene: 9. The CDR3 consists of 15 residues. CDR3 in DNA: TGTGCCAGCAGCGCGAACAGGGGGCTAGGATATGGCTACACCTTC. Protein product: CASSANRGLGYGYTF. Looking up the rest from reference TRBV7-2 and TRBJ1-2 gives the full variable domain: GAGVSQSPSNKVTEKGKDVELRCDPISGHTALYWYRQSLGQGLEFLIYFQGNSAPDKSGLPSDRFSAERTGGSVSTLTIQRTQQEDSAVYLCASSANRGLGYGYTFGSGTRLTVV.

This clonotype was seen a few times. This chain connects TRBV12-3 or TRBV12-4 to TRBJ1-1; D unclear. This CDR3 contains 10 residues. V was shortened by 7 bases and J by 5 bases, with 5 bases between the two germline ends. CDR3 sequence (DNA): TGTGCCAGCATTTGGACTGAAGCTTTCTTT. Translation gives CASIWTEAFF.

This clonotype appeared many times. The chain carries TRBV5-1 and TRBJ2-5; 8 bases fit TRBD2. Germline CDR1 SGHRS, CDR2 YFSETQ. V gave up 1 base and J gave up 5 bases; unmatched junction bases: 4. This CDR3 comprises 14 residues. CDR3 protein: CASSLNGREETQYF. CDR3 DNA sequence: TGCGCCAGCAGCTTGAACGGGAGGGAGGAGACCCAGTACTTC.

In this sample, this clonotype turned up a few times. This chain links TRBV3-1 with TRBJ2-1; D is ambiguous. The length of the CDR3 is 15 residues. Trimming shortened V by 4 bases and J by 15 bases, and 25 bases separated the two germline ends. The germline CDR1 and CDR2 sequences are LGHDT and YNNKEL (reference sequence). The DNA of the CDR3 is TGTGCCAGCAGCCCCCTCAGAAGGTTCGGCACGAAGGTGTTCTTC. Residues: CASSPLRRFGTKVFF.

The chain carries TRBV12-3 or TRBV12-4 and TRBJ2-1; no reliable D call. V was pared by 3 bases and J by 12 bases, with 9 bases between. There are 11 residues in the CDR3. CDR3 in DNA: TGTGCCAGCAGTTTCGGGCAAGGGCAGTTCTTC. The encoded protein is CASSFGQGQFF.

The chain carries TRBV5-5 and TRBJ2-4; D not certain. Trimming removed 4 bases at V and 11 bases at J, with 10 bases between. This CDR3 comprises 11 residues. The germline CDR1 and CDR2 sequences are SGHKS and YYEKEE (reference sequence). The CDR3 is CASSIPGLQYF. The CDR3 region has the DNA TGTGCCAGCAGCATCCCGGGTCTTCAGTACTTC. The variable domain in full, with the rest retrieved from reference TRBV5-5 and TRBJ2-4, is DAGVTQSPTHLIKTRGQQVTLRCSPISGHKSVSWYQQVLGQGPQFIFQYYEKEERGRGNFPDRFSARQFPNYSSELNVNALLLGDSALYLCASSIPGLQYFGAGTRLSVL.

The chain links TRBV27 to TRBJ1-2, with a possible D match to TRBD1 (6 bases). Germline V gene data show CDR1 as MNHEY and CDR2 as SMNVEV (reference sequence). CDR3 length: 13 residues. The V end was cut by 6 bases, the J end by 6 bases, with 14 bases between. Here the CDR3 reads CASRPQGNNGYTF. The CDR3 DNA reads as TGTGCCAGCAGACCGCAGGGGAATAATGGCTACACCTTC.

The J gene is TRBJ1-1, the V gene TRBV5-1, with 8 bases lining up with TRBD1. CDR1 SGHRS and CDR2 YFSETQ come from the germline V gene. Unmatched junction bases numbered 4, after V lost 5 bases and J lost 1 base. This CDR3 spans 14 amino acids. This chain's CDR3 is CASSRDRQNTEAFF. CDR3 coding DNA: TGCGCCAGCAGTCGGGACAGGCAGAACACTGAAGCTTTCTTT.

The table lists this clonotype with a few counts. This rearrangement joins TRBV27 to TRBJ1-5, with TRBD1 identical over 7 bases. Germline loops: CDR1 MNHEY, CDR2 SMNVEV (reference sequence). CDR3 size: 17 residues. With V trimmed by 5 bases and J by 3 bases, 13 bases remained unmatched. The CDR3 loop reads CASSPIISGQINQPQHF. For the CDR3, the DNA is TGTGCCAGCAGTCCTATAATTTCGGGACAGATCAATCAGCCCCAGCATTTT.

This clonotype was observed a handful of times. This chain links TRBV7-6 with TRBJ2-7; TRBD2 matches at 7 bases. Unmatched junction bases numbered 8, after V lost 1 base and J lost 5 bases. CDR3 length equals 15 residues. Germline V gives CDR1 SGHVS, CDR2 FNYEAQ. The CDR3 sequence: CASSLGAGGSDEQYF. The CDR3 nucleotides read TGTGCCAGCAGCTTAGGGGCGGGCGGGAGCGACGAGCAGTACTTC.

V is TRBV11-1 and J is TRBJ2-7, with D perhaps TRBD1 (5 bases). The CDR3 runs 15 residues. Germline V lookup: CDR1 SGHAT, CDR2 FQDESV (reference sequence). V was cut by 1 base and J by 1 base, with 11 bases left in between. CDR3 loop: CASSLGTKRSYEQYF. CDR3 coding DNA: TGTGCCAGCAGCTTAGGGACAAAGCGTTCCTACGAGCAGTACTTC. The complete variable domain, with remaining parts taken from reference TRBV11-1 and TRBJ2-7, reads EAEVAQSPRYKITEKSQAVAFWCDPISGHATLYWYRQILGQGPELLVQFQDESVVDDSQLPKDRFSAERLKGVDSTLKIQPAELGDSAMYLCASSLGTKRSYEQYFGPGTRLTVT.

V gene TRBV4-1 combines with J gene TRBJ2-7, with D possibly called TRBD1 or TRBD2 (5 bases each). Germline assignment: CDR1 MGHRA and CDR2 YSYEKL. The CDR3 has 13 residues. Deletions cut 3 bases from V and 2 bases from J, with 8 bases between. The chain's CDR3 is CASSQGPTYEQYF. CDR3 nucleotide sequence: TGCGCCAGCAGCCAGGGACCTACCTACGAGCAGTACTTC.

This clonotype has a single count. The rearrangement links TRBV3-1 to TRBJ2-5; D is possibly TRBD2 (6 bases). Trimming stripped 5 bases from V and 14 bases from J, with 15 bases between. Germline CDR1 and CDR2: LGHDT and YNNKEL (reference sequence). The CDR3 is 11 amino acids. The DNA for the CDR3 is TGTGCCAGCAGCTTCCGGACTATTACCTACTTC. Amino acid sequence: CASSFRTITYF.

The chain has TRBV5-1 and TRBJ2-7; TRBD2 aligns across 8 bases. The germline V gene has CDR1 SGHRS and CDR2 YFSETQ. CDR3 length: 14 amino acids. V shed 4 bases and J 2 bases; nucleotides not matched to a gene: 5. The CDR3 region has the DNA TGCGCCAGCAGCATCCGGACTAGCACCTACGAGCAGTACTTC. Amino acid sequence: CASSIRTSTYEQYF.

This clonotype turned up a few times. CDR3 sequence reads: CASKPRAGGQPQHF. In DNA form, the CDR3 reads TGTGCCAGCAAACCCCGGGCAGGGGGTCAGCCCCAGCATTTT. The chain combines TRBV12-3 or TRBV12-4 with TRBJ1-5, with TRBD1 matching over 7 bases. V lost 7 bases to trimming and J lost 6 bases; unmatched junction nucleotides: 9. This CDR3 is 14 amino acids long.

The table lists this clonotype with a few counts. V gene TRBV4-1 combines with J gene TRBJ2-7; D may be TRBD1 (6 bases). Trimming stripped 4 bases from V and 3 bases from J, with 10 bases between. CDR1 and CDR2 from the germline V gene are MGHRA and YSYEKL. CDR3 length: 13 amino acids. Here the CDR3 reads CASSRWDNYEQYF. CDR3 nucleotides: TGCGCCAGCAGCCGTTGGGACAACTACGAGCAGTACTTC.

J is TRBJ2-5 and V is TRBV12-3 or TRBV12-4, with 9 positions matching TRBD2. The CDR3 runs to 17 residues. The J segment lost 5 bases and the V segment lost 3 bases, leaving 13 bases of the junction unmatched. The CDR3 loop reads CASSLITGLAGHETQYF. In DNA form, the CDR3 reads TGTGCCAGCAGTTTGATCACTGGGCTAGCGGGACACGAGACCCAGTACTTC.

CDR3: CATSRDVLWDNEQFF. In nucleotides, the CDR3 is TGTGCCACCAGCAGGGACGTACTGTGGGACAATGAGCAGTTCTTC. This chain uses TRBV15 with TRBJ2-1; no clear D gene. Germline assignment: CDR1 LNHNV and CDR2 YYDKDF (reference sequence). The CDR3 has 15 residues. Trimming shortened V by 3 bases and J by 5 bases, and 14 bases separated the two germline ends.

The chain employs TRBV10-2 and TRBJ2-7; weak D call: TRBD1 (5 bases). Looked up from germline, CDR1 is WSHSY and CDR2 is SAAADI. Trimming cost V 6 bases and J 0 bases, with 15 bases left between them. The CDR3 contains 15 residues. The CDR3 here is CASRADSGASYEQYF. In nucleotides, the CDR3 is TGCGCCAGCAGAGCCGACAGTGGAGCCTCCTACGAGCAGTACTTC.

This clonotype was observed a handful of times. The chain carries TRBV7-6 and TRBJ1-4, with 9 bases that match TRBD1. V dropped 5 bases and J dropped 8; count of bases not matched to a gene: 9. This CDR3 has 15 residues. Per germline, CDR1 SGHVS and CDR2 FNYEAQ. CDR3 DNA sequence: TGTGCCAGCAGCCCTCACAGGGGGCGCAGGGAAAAACTGTTTTTT. Translating it yields CASSPHRGRREKLFF.

The chain joins TRBV5-1 to TRBJ1-4; 7 bases are shared with TRBD1. Trimming at V came to 3 bases and at J to 6 bases, leaving 11 bases not matched to a gene. In germline, CDR1 is SGHRS, CDR2 YFSETQ. The CDR3 is 16 amino acids. CDR3 in DNA: TGCGCCAGCAGCTCTGGTGCCGTCGACAGGGATGAAAAACTGTTTTTT. This translates into CASSSGAVDRDEKLFF.

V and J are TRBV10-3 and TRBJ2-3; D assignment may be TRBD1 or TRBD2 (6 bases each). The germline V gene encodes CDR1 ENHRY and CDR2 SYGVKD. The CDR3 runs 15 residues. Trimming removed 2 bases from V and 1 base from J, with 10 bases in between. This CDR3 is CAISEGGLRTDTQYF. Here the CDR3 DNA reads TGTGCCATCAGTGAGGGGGGGCTCCGCACAGATACGCAGTATTTT.

The chain recombines TRBV12-3 or TRBV12-4 with TRBJ2-7; 8 bases are shared with TRBD1. The CDR3 covers 15 residues. Germline trimming cut 5 bases from V and 0 bases from J; bases unmatched to any gene: 6. The DNA for the CDR3 is TGTGCCAGCAGTAGGGACAGGTCCTACTCCTACGAGCAGTACTTC. Its protein product is CASSRDRSYSYEQYF.